This T cell receptor (beta chain) is from a study of technical replicates of blood from a few donors. The V end was cut by 3 bases, the J end by 4 bases, with 12 bases between. The CDR3 has 14 amino acids. Looked up from germline, CDR1 is KGHSH and CDR2 is LQKENI. Method: immunoSEQ multiplex PCR; TCRdb's copy keeps in-frame clones and lacks some. The table lists under 110,000 clones, under 96% of them singletons, with roughly 0.21% in the top ten. The V call is TRBV18, the J call TRBJ1-1; D unclear. The TCR was taken from a human donor in good health. Sample: T cells isolated from PBMCs. The chain's CDR3 is CASSPLKSSTEAFF. The CDR3 region has the DNA TGTGCCAGCTCACCGTTGAAAAGCTCCACTGAAGCTTTCTTT.